The 27 T cell receptor beta chains in this list originate from one sample, sequenced in a study of T cell responses to AZD1222 COVID-19 vaccine. TCRdb's copy holds only in-frame clones and misses some; the assay was immunoSEQ multiplex PCR. The data show 130,000 to 150,000 clones, 86% seen once. The starting material was peripheral blood, obtained 28 days after the second AZD1222 dose. These TCRs come from an adult who received the AZD1222 COVID-19 vaccine.

The gene calls are TRBV4-2 and TRBJ1-1, with D uncertain. Trimming left V 3 bases short and J 0 bases short, with 8 bases between. The CDR3 is 14 amino acids. Germline V gene sequence: CDR1 LGHNA, CDR2 YNFKEQ. In nucleotides, the CDR3 is TGTGCCAGCAGCCAGAAGGGCCTGAACACTGAAGCTTTCTTT. Amino acid sequence: CASSQKGLNTEAFF.

The CDR3: CASSLSSYEQYF. CDR3 nucleotides: TGTGCCAGCAGCTTATCCTCCTACGAGCAGTACTTC. The chain uses TRBV7-9 and TRBJ2-7; D uncertain. The CDR3 length is 12 residues. Germline CDR1 is SEHNR and CDR2 is FQNEAQ (reference sequence). Trimming removed 2 bases at V and 0 bases at J, with 2 bases between.

The chain links TRBV23-1 to TRBJ1-2; perhaps TRBD1 as D (6 bases). TRBV23-1 qualifies as an ORF whose function is uncertain. There are 13 residues in the CDR3. Trimming shortened V by 4 bases and J by 9 bases, and 15 bases separated the two germline ends. This CDR3 is CASSPRGRLCYTF. CDR3 nucleotides: TGCGCCAGCAGTCCCAGGGGCCGATTATGCTACACCTTC.

This clone was found once. The V and J genes are TRBV27 and TRBJ1-1; D gene uncertain. Per germline, CDR1 MNHEY and CDR2 SMNVEV (reference sequence). The V end was cut by 6 bases, the J end by 6 bases, with 11 bases between. This CDR3 spans 12 amino acids. The CDR3 here is CASSPGQAEAFF. In nucleotides, the CDR3 is TGTGCCAGCAGCCCTGGGCAGGCTGAAGCTTTCTTT.

The rearrangement uses TRBV11-2 and TRBJ1-6; 10 nucleotides agree with TRBD1. Germline loops: CDR1 SGHAT, CDR2 FQNNGV. The J segment lost 8 bases and the V segment lost 0 bases, leaving 4 bases of the junction unmatched. This CDR3 is 16 amino acids long. The CDR3 bases are TGTGCCAGCAGCTTAGATGGGACAGGGGCTTATTCACCCCTCCACTTT. Encoded protein: CASSLDGTGAYSPLHF. The full variable domain, in which reference TRBV11-2 and TRBJ1-6 provide the parts outside the CDR3, is EAGVAQSPRYKIIEKRQSVAFWCNPISGHATLYWYQQILGQGPKLLIQFQNNGVVDDSQLPKDRFSAERLKGVDSTLKIQPAKLEDSAVYLCASSLDGTGAYSPLHFGNGTRLTVT.

This chain connects TRBV4-1 to TRBJ1-5, with D possibly being TRBD1 (6 bases). Germline loops: CDR1 MGHRA, CDR2 YSYEKL. This CDR3 is built from 16 residues. The germline V and J ends were trimmed by 1 base and 5 bases, with 15 bases remaining between them. The CDR3 sequence is CASSQAAGTFYQPQHF. The CDR3 nucleotides read TGCGCCAGCAGCCAAGCCGCCGGGACATTCTATCAGCCCCAGCATTTT.

The J gene is TRBJ2-1, the V gene TRBV5-6, with 7 bases fitting TRBD1. CDR3 length: 15 amino acids. V lost 4 bases to trimming and J lost 1 base; unmatched junction nucleotides: 5. From germline, CDR1 is SGHDT and CDR2 YYEEEE. CDR3 region: CASSRGRGSYNEQFF. CDR3 in DNA: TGTGCCAGCAGCCGGGGCAGGGGGTCCTACAATGAGCAGTTCTTC.

The rearrangement links TRBV6-5 to TRBJ1-1; no clear D. The CDR3 consists of 13 residues. Trimming stripped 4 bases from V and 9 bases from J, with 15 bases between. Looked up from germline, CDR1 is MNHEY and CDR2 is SVGAGI. DNA of the CDR3: TGTGCCAGCAGTTTAACAGTTCAAGGCCAAGCTTTCTTT. Amino acids: CASSLTVQGQAFF.

This clone occurred once. The V call is TRBV5-1, the J call TRBJ2-1; D unclear. Trimming shortened V by 0 bases and J by 2 bases, and 12 bases separated the two germline ends. This CDR3 has 16 residues. Germline V gene sequence: CDR1 SGHRS, CDR2 YFSETQ. The CDR3 nucleotides read TGCGCCAGCAGCTTGGGAGGTGCAATGACCTACAATGAGCAGTTCTTC. It is translated as CASSLGGAMTYNEQFF.

The V and J genes are TRBV5-6 and TRBJ2-5; D possibly corresponds to TRBD2 (5 bases). Germline lookup yields CDR1 SGHDT and CDR2 YYEEEE. Between the trimmed V and J ends, which lost 0 bases and 3 bases, there was a span of 9 bases. The CDR3 length is 14 residues. CDR3 amino acids: CASSLVGVEETQYF. As DNA, the CDR3 is TGTGCCAGCAGCTTGGTCGGGGTAGAAGAGACCCAGTACTTC.

This clone has a single count. The chain joins TRBV2 to TRBJ2-3, with TRBD1 matching 7 bases. After removal of 8 bases from V and 9 bases from J, the junction contained 2 bases not matched to a gene. CDR3 size: 10 residues. Germline V gene data show CDR1 as SNHLY and CDR2 as FYNNEI. Here the CDR3 DNA reads TGTGCCAGCCGGACAGGCACGCAGTATTTT. It codes for CASRTGTQYF.

V is TRBV2 and J is TRBJ1-2, with 9 positions matching TRBD1. The CDR3 totals 14 residues. The germline V gene encodes CDR1 SNHLY and CDR2 FYNNEI. V trimming: 4 bases; J trimming: 8 bases; junction bases outside the gene matches: 8. The CDR3 is CASSGQGVGEGYTF. CDR3 coding DNA: TGTGCCAGCAGTGGACAGGGGGTGGGCGAAGGCTACACCTTC.

This clone came up a few times. This chain links TRBV3-1 (or the pseudogene TRBV3-2) with TRBJ1-2; 10 nucleotides line up with TRBD1. V trimming: 6 bases; J trimming: 6 bases; junction bases outside the gene matches: 4. The CDR3 has 13 amino acids. CDR1 LGHDT and CDR2 YNNKEL come from the germline V gene (reference sequence). This CDR3 is CASRPGQGNGYTF. CDR3 nucleotides: TGTGCCAGCAGACCGGGACAGGGGAATGGCTACACCTTC.

CDR3 sequence reads: CASSLVEGAAYGYTF. The CDR3 DNA sequence: TGTGCCAGCAGCTTAGTTGAGGGGGCGGCCTATGGCTACACCTTC. The J gene is TRBJ1-2, the V gene TRBV7-8; 7 nucleotides agree with TRBD1. CDR1 SGHVS and CDR2 FQNEAQ come from the germline V gene. The CDR3 runs to 15 residues. The V gene end was trimmed by 1 base and the J gene end by 4 bases; junction bases not matched to a gene: 6.

This rearrangement joins TRBV6-5 to TRBJ1-4; tentative D call: TRBD1 (6 bases). The CDR3 covers 14 residues. In germline, CDR1 is MNHEY, CDR2 SVGAGI. Trimming removed 0 bases from V and 8 bases from J, with 10 bases in between. The CDR3 sequence: CASSYSSRGEKLFF. CDR3 bases: TGTGCCAGCAGTTACTCGTCCAGGGGAGAAAAACTGTTTTTT.

V usage is TRBV10-1 and J usage is TRBJ1-1; TRBD1 matches at 10 bases. The CDR3 contains 15 residues. Germline V gene lookup returns CDR1 WNHNN and CDR2 SYGVQD (reference sequence). Losses at the gene ends were 3 bases for V and 3 bases for J; bases not matched to a gene: 4. The CDR3 sequence is CASSEWDRGYTEAFF. Written as DNA, the CDR3 is TGCGCCAGCAGTGAATGGGACAGGGGATACACTGAAGCTTTCTTT.

The J gene is TRBJ1-3, the V gene TRBV5-6; 7 bases agree with TRBD1. CDR3 length equals 17 residues. Germline loops: CDR1 SGHDT, CDR2 YYEEEE. V lost 0 bases, J lost 1 base, and 7 bases stayed unmatched. CDR3 in DNA: TGTGCCAGCAGCTTGGTAACAGGGGTCGGGTCTGGAAACACCATATATTTT. Translating it yields CASSLVTGVGSGNTIYF. Variable domain in full (rest from reference TRBV5-6 and TRBJ1-3): DAGVTQSPTHLIKTRGQQVTLRCSPKSGHDTVSWYQQALGQGPQFIFQYYEEEERQRGNFPDRFSGHQFPNYSSELNVNALLLGDSALYLCASSLVTGVGSGNTIYFGEGSWLTVV.

The chain links TRBV6-4 to TRBJ1-1; no definite D call. The CDR3 consists of 15 residues. Germline V lookup: CDR1 MRHNA, CDR2 SNTAGT. The germline V and J ends were trimmed by 0 bases and 14 bases, with 22 bases remaining between them. The CDR3 loop reads CASSDSSGSRKIPFF. The CDR3 nucleotides are TGTGCCAGCAGTGACTCCTCGGGGTCCCGTAAAATCCCCTTCTTT.

This sequence joins TRBV7-2 and TRBJ2-2; TRBD2 aligns across 10 bases. After removal of 5 bases from V and 3 bases from J, the junction contained 6 bases not matched to a gene. The germline V gene has CDR1 SGHTA and CDR2 FQGNSA. This CDR3 region has 16 residues. The CDR3 DNA follows: TGTGCCAGCAGCAATAGCGGGGGGCCATACACCGGGGAGCTGTTTTTT. Residues: CASSNSGGPYTGELFF.

The CDR3: CAWLPHKNTEAFF. For the CDR3, the DNA is TGTGCCTGGCTGCCCCACAAGAACACTGAAGCTTTCTTT. This chain joins TRBV30 and TRBJ1-1; D ambiguous. V was trimmed by 5 bases and J by 1 base, leaving 11 bases between them. This CDR3 has 13 residues. The germline V gene has CDR1 GTSNPN and CDR2 SVGIG (reference sequence).

The chain combines TRBV5-5 with TRBJ1-4; TRBD1 matches 10 bases. CDR3 length equals 17 residues. From germline, CDR1 is SGHKS and CDR2 YYEKEE (reference sequence). J gave up 8 bases and V 4 bases, and 14 bases lay outside the gene matches. This chain's CDR3 is CASSLQVGTGAGEKLFF. CDR3 in DNA: TGTGCCAGCAGCCTGCAGGTCGGGACAGGGGCCGGGGAAAAACTGTTTTTT.

A few counts support this clone. This chain connects TRBV19 to TRBJ1-1; 7 positions match TRBD1. The V segment lost 6 bases and the J segment 3 bases; nucleotides outside the gene matches: 7. This CDR3 spans 14 amino acids. Germline assignment: CDR1 LNHDA and CDR2 SQIVND (reference sequence). The DNA for the CDR3 is TGTGCCAGTAGGAGCACACAGGGGTACACTGAAGCTTTCTTT. Its translation: CASRSTQGYTEAFF. Drawing the rest from reference TRBV19 and TRBJ1-1, the complete variable domain is DGGITQSPKYLFRKEGQNVTLSCEQNLNHDAMYWYRQDPGQGLRLIYYSQIVNDFQKGDIAEGYSVSREKKESFPLTVTSAQKNPTAFYLCASRSTQGYTEAFFGQGTRLTVV.

The chain combines TRBV7-9 with TRBJ2-1, with D unclear. The CDR3 is made up of 13 amino acids. In germline, CDR1 is SEHNR, CDR2 FQNEAQ (reference sequence). Between the trimmed V and J ends, which lost 5 bases and 4 bases, there was a span of 9 bases. CDR3 coding DNA: TGTGCCAGCAGCCCGCTCTATTACAATGAGCAGTTCTTC. Translation: CASSPLYYNEQFF.

V is TRBV7-9 and J is TRBJ2-2, with D uncertain. CDR3 length equals 16 residues. Per germline, CDR1 SEHNR and CDR2 FQNEAQ (reference sequence). V was clipped by 2 bases and J by 7 bases, with 17 bases between them. The CDR3 DNA reads TGTGCCAGCAGCTTACCCACAGATAGTCGGTTCGGGGAGCTGTTTTTT. Amino acids: CASSLPTDSRFGELFF. The complete variable domain, with remaining parts taken from reference TRBV7-9 and TRBJ2-2, reads DTGVSQNPRHKITKRGQNVTFRCDPISEHNRLYWYRQTLGQGPEFLTYFQNEAQLEKSRLLSDRFSAERPKGSFSTLEIQRTEQGDSAMYLCASSLPTDSRFGELFFGEGSRLTVL.

The chain has TRBV19 and TRBJ1-5; a possible D gene is TRBD1 (5 bases). The CDR3 is 16 amino acids. Germline CDR1 reads LNHDA; CDR2 reads SQIVND (reference sequence). V lost 1 base and J 0 bases, leaving 10 bases between the germline ends. Here the CDR3 reads CASSIVGVDSNQPQHF. CDR3 sequence (DNA): TGTGCCAGTAGTATAGTAGGGGTGGATAGCAATCAGCCCCAGCATTTT. The full variable domain, in which reference TRBV19 and TRBJ1-5 provide the parts outside the CDR3, is DGGITQSPKYLFRKEGQNVTLSCEQNLNHDAMYWYRQDPGQGLRLIYYSQIVNDFQKGDIAEGYSVSREKKESFPLTVTSAQKNPTAFYLCASSIVGVDSNQPQHFGDGTRLSIL.

The CDR3 DNA sequence: TGTGCCATCAGTCTAGCGGGCCGTACTTACAATGAGCAGTTCTTC. This encodes CAISLAGRTYNEQFF. The chain links TRBV10-3 to TRBJ2-1; 8 bases are shared with TRBD2. The length of the CDR3 is 15 residues. With V trimmed by 5 bases and J by 4 bases, 7 bases remained unmatched. CDR1 is ENHRY, CDR2 SYGVKD, per germline.

The chain employs TRBV19 and TRBJ2-2; the D gene is possibly TRBD2 (6 bases). Germline V gene data show CDR1 as LNHDA and CDR2 as SQIVND (reference sequence). V was cut by 1 base and J by 2 bases, with 11 bases left in between. The CDR3 runs 16 residues. CDR3 in DNA: TGTGCCAGTAGTATAGGAGCCGGGGGTAACACCGGGGAGCTGTTTTTT. The encoded protein is CASSIGAGGNTGELFF.